A single sample is the source of the 25 T cell receptor beta chains below, sequenced in a study of blood T cells in healthy people across ages. Combining a sample-barcoded 5' primer with a J-beta primer mix, a second PCR ran for roughly 6 to 12 cycles. TCRdb analysed the 5' RACE reads with MiXCR anew, one entry per CDR3 protein. The sample holds roughly 1,300,000 distinct CDR3 sequences, around 55% seen once. The sample comprised blood. Source of these receptors: a man between 18 and 35 years old in good health.

The chain joins TRBV2 to TRBJ1-1, with 7 bases lining up with TRBD1. The CDR3 sequence is 13 residues long. Germline V gene sequence: CDR1 SNHLY, CDR2 FYNNEI. V shed 6 bases and J 7 bases; nucleotides not matched to a gene: 8. The CDR3 protein is CASRATGFGEAFF. CDR3 sequence (DNA): TGTGCCAGCAGAGCGACAGGGTTTGGTGAAGCTTTCTTT. Together with reference TRBV2 and TRBJ1-1, the CDR3 gives the full variable domain: EPEVTQTPSHQVTQMGQEVILRCVPISNHLYFYWYRQILGQKVEFLVSFYNNEISEKSEIFDDQFSVERPDGSNFTLKIRSTKLEDSAMYFCASRATGFGEAFFGQGTRLTVV.

Comment on this clonotype: A much larger clone lies one base from this, so it may be a read error. The rearrangement joins TRBV20-1 to TRBJ2-1; 8 bases fit TRBD2. After removal of 0 bases from V and 7 bases from J, the junction contained 8 bases not matched to a gene. Germline V lookup: CDR1 DFQATT, CDR2 SNEGSKA (reference sequence). The CDR3 runs 15 residues. CDR3: CSARDPRAGENEQFF. The CDR3 DNA follows: TGCAGTGCTAGAGATCCCCGAGCGGGGGAGAATGAGCAGTTCTTC.

Concerning this clonotype: A junction boundary mismatches the germline segment, possibly from a read error. The chain uses TRBV2 and TRBJ2-1; TRBD1 matches 7 bases. Germline V gene sequence: CDR1 SNHLY, CDR2 FYNNEI. The CDR3 has 15 residues. The CDR3 reads CVSSGDRASYNEQFF. The CDR3 bases are TGTGTCAGCAGTGGAGACAGGGCCTCCTACAATGAGCAGTTCTTC.

The DNA for the CDR3 is TGTGCCAGCAGCTCCGACATAGCCACAGATACGCAGTATTTT. Its translation is CASSSDIATDTQYF. The rearrangement joins TRBV7-2 to TRBJ2-3; unclear D gene. V was trimmed by 4 bases and J by 2 bases, leaving 10 bases between them. Germline V gene data show CDR1 as SGHTA and CDR2 as FQGNSA. The CDR3 contains 14 residues.

The V call is TRBV2, the J call TRBJ2-1; 7 nucleotides align to TRBD1. Germline-derived CDR1 and CDR2 are SNHLY and FYNNEI. Trimming removed 8 bases from V and 4 bases from J; junction bases left unmatched: 5. The CDR3 is 13 residues long. In DNA form, the CDR3 reads TGTGCCAGCCGAGACAGGGTTTACAATGAGCAGTTCTTC. Residues: CASRDRVYNEQFF. The entire variable domain, with the rest obtained from reference TRBV2 and TRBJ2-1, is as follows: EPEVTQTPSHQVTQMGQEVILRCVPISNHLYFYWYRQILGQKVEFLVSFYNNEISEKSEIFDDQFSVERPDGSNFTLKIRSTKLEDSAMYFCASRDRVYNEQFFGPGTRLTVL.

There are a few counts of this clonotype. The V call is TRBV28, the J call TRBJ1-4, with a tentative D call TRBD1 (6 bases). The CDR3 runs to 14 residues. CDR1 and CDR2 from the germline V gene are MDHEN and SYDVKM. The V end was cut by 5 bases, the J end by 4 bases, with 11 bases between. CDR3 residues: CASSLQGVNEKLFF. The CDR3 DNA is TGTGCCAGCAGTCTACAGGGAGTTAATGAAAAACTGTTTTTT.

This clonotype was found a few times. The J gene is TRBJ2-7, the V gene TRBV20-1; D possibly corresponds to TRBD2 (6 bases). V was shortened by 3 bases and J by 2 bases, with 11 bases between the two germline ends. This CDR3 region has 13 residues. Germline assignment: CDR1 DFQATT and CDR2 SNEGSKA (reference sequence). CDR3 residues: CSARGGCTYEQYF. The CDR3 region has the DNA TGCAGTGCTAGGGGGGGATGTACCTACGAGCAGTACTTC.

This chain connects TRBV20-1 to TRBJ2-1; 13 nucleotides align to TRBD2. The DNA matches TRBJ2-7 better at its end, which makes the J call doubtful. The CDR3 runs 15 residues. The germline CDR1 and CDR2 sequences are DFQATT and SNEGSKA (reference sequence). In nucleotides, the CDR3 is TGCAGTGCCTCCGGGACTAGCGGGAAACGAGGGGAGCAGTACTTC. Residues: CSASGTSGKRGEQYF.

This clonotype appeared once. The chain employs TRBV15 and TRBJ1-2; the D gene is possibly TRBD1 (5 bases). V lost 4 bases, J lost 4 bases, and 16 bases lay in between. The germline V gene encodes CDR1 LNHNV and CDR2 YYDKDF (reference sequence). The length of the CDR3 is 15 residues. The CDR3 is CATSTSVRDVYGYTF. The CDR3 DNA is TGTGCCACCAGCACATCGGTCAGGGATGTCTATGGCTACACCTTC.

Here the CDR3 DNA reads TGCGCCAGCAGCCAAGCGGTCCAGGGAGGAACTGAAGCTTTCTTT. As protein: CASSQAVQGGTEAFF. This sequence joins TRBV4-3 and TRBJ1-1; D is possibly TRBD1 (5 bases). Germline V CDR1 and CDR2: LGHNA, YSLEER. This CDR3 is 15 amino acids long. The ends were cut back, 1 base at V and 5 bases at J, with 14 bases in the middle.

Here the CDR3 DNA reads TGTGCCAGCAGCTTAGCGGCTAGCGGGAGGCTAAGCACAGATACGCAGTATTTT. Translated, it gives CASSLAASGRLSTDTQYF. The rearrangement uses TRBV7-2 and TRBJ2-3, with 11 bases that match TRBD2. This CDR3 region has 18 residues. V lost 0 bases and J lost 0; bases outside the gene matches: 5. From germline, CDR1 is SGHTA and CDR2 FQGNSA.

This clonotype was picked up a small number of times. The chain couples TRBV14 to TRBJ2-7; D remains unclear. The germline CDR1 and CDR2 sequences are SGHDN and FVKESK. This CDR3 contains 14 residues. Between the trimmed V and J ends, which lost 4 bases and 2 bases, there was a span of 12 bases. The chain's CDR3 is CASSLHSGTYEQYF. In nucleotides, the CDR3 is TGTGCCAGCAGCCTTCATAGTGGAACCTACGAGCAGTACTTC.

The chain links TRBV28 to TRBJ2-7, with D perhaps assigned TRBD1 or TRBD2 (5 bases each). Germline assignment: CDR1 MDHEN and CDR2 SYDVKM. The V and J ends lost 5 bases and 3 bases respectively, with 20 bases between them. CDR3 size: 16 residues. CDR3 DNA sequence: TGTGCCAGCAGTGCACCTACATCTGGGACCCTCTACGAGCAGTACTTC. Its translation: CASSAPTSGTLYEQYF.

The rearrangement uses TRBV4-3 and TRBJ2-2; 9 bases line up with TRBD2. This CDR3 comprises 16 residues. CDR1 is LGHNA and CDR2 is YSLEER in the germline V gene. J lost 9 bases, V lost 0 bases, and 8 bases had no gene match. CDR3 sequence reads: CASSQESSGVHRELFF. The CDR3 bases are TGCGCCAGCAGCCAAGAGTCTAGCGGGGTTCACCGGGAGCTGTTTTTT.

The chain is built from TRBV27 and TRBJ1-5, with 7 bases lining up with TRBD1. This CDR3 has 14 residues. V gave up 7 bases and J gave up 3 bases; unmatched junction bases: 6. Germline V gene sequence: CDR1 MNHEY, CDR2 SMNVEV (reference sequence). CDR3 loop: CASTRQGSNQPQHF. The CDR3 DNA reads as TGTGCCAGCACCCGACAGGGCTCCAATCAGCCCCAGCATTTT.

The chain joins TRBV21-1 to TRBJ1-2; TRBD1, the D gene given by the table, was not confirmed from the DNA. TRBV21-1 is a pseudogene. The CDR3 totals 13 residues. CDR3 region: CASSGGDRLGYTF. The CDR3 DNA sequence: TGTGCCAGCAGTGGGGGGGACCGACTTGGCTACACCTTC.

The chain carries TRBV4-2 and TRBJ2-7, with D perhaps TRBD1 or TRBD2 (5 bases each). This CDR3 spans 15 amino acids. V was shortened by 0 bases and J by 3 bases, with 12 bases between the two germline ends. CDR1 LGHNA and CDR2 YNFKEQ come from the germline V gene. DNA for the CDR3: TGTGCCAGCAGCCAAGACAGGGACCGCGACTACGAGCAGTACTTC. Encoded protein: CASSQDRDRDYEQYF.

There are a few counts of this clonotype. This rearrangement joins TRBV5-1 to TRBJ2-4; TRBD2 is a possible D gene (6 bases). Trimming left V 0 bases short and J 8 bases short, with 12 bases between. Germline CDR1 is SGHRS and CDR2 is YFSETQ. The CDR3 consists of 14 residues. The CDR3 protein is CASSLVGGQDIQYF. The DNA of the CDR3 is TGCGCCAGCAGCTTGGTTGGAGGGCAGGACATTCAGTACTTC.

This chain uses TRBV4-1 with TRBJ1-5; D possibly corresponds to TRBD1 (5 bases). V dropped 1 base and J dropped 6 bases, with 13 bases sitting between them. The CDR3 covers 15 residues. CDR1 and CDR2 from the germline V gene are MGHRA and YSYEKL. In DNA form, the CDR3 reads TGCGCCAGCAGCCAAGGCGACAGTTGGTTTCAGCCCCAGCATTTT. Translated, it gives CASSQGDSWFQPQHF.

The gene calls are TRBV14 and TRBJ2-1, with TRBD2 identical over 8 bases. Germline values: CDR1 SGHDN, CDR2 FVKESK. V was pared by 2 bases and J by 8 bases, with 17 bases of the junction left unmatched. There are 18 residues in the CDR3. The CDR3 loop reads CASSQTGWGGRLMDEQFF. Written as DNA, the CDR3 is TGTGCCAGCAGCCAAACAGGATGGGGCGGGAGGCTGATGGATGAGCAGTTCTTC. The variable domain in full, completed from reference TRBV14 and TRBJ2-1, reads EAGVTQFPSHSVIEKGQTVTLRCDPISGHDNLYWYRRVMGKEIKFLLHFVKESKQDESGMPNNRFLAERTGGTYSTLKVQPAELEDSGVYFCASSQTGWGGRLMDEQFFGPGTRLTVL.

The CDR3 sequence: CASSLGVGQKGYGYTF. The CDR3 coding sequence is TGTGCCAGCAGCTTAGGGGTGGGACAGAAAGGCTATGGCTACACCTTC. The rearrangement links TRBV7-2 to TRBJ1-2; 7 bases align to TRBD1. This CDR3 comprises 16 residues. CDR1 and CDR2 (germline): SGHTA, FQGNSA. Losses at the gene ends were 1 base for V and 4 bases for J; bases not matched to a gene: 9.

This clonotype was counted a few times. Written as DNA, the CDR3 is TGTGCCAGCAGCAGAGGGAGAAAGGCTCAAGAGACCCAGTACTTC. The encoded protein is CASSRGRKAQETQYF. The J gene is TRBJ2-5, the V gene TRBV21-1. TRBV21-1 is termed a pseudogene. The CDR3 totals 15 residues.

The CDR3: CSAGGNTF. CDR3 coding DNA: TGCAGTGCTGGGGGGAACACCTTC. J is TRBJ1-2 and V is TRBV20-1, with a tentative D call TRBD1 (5 bases). CDR3 length: 8 amino acids. V gave up 5 bases and J gave up 12 bases, with 7 bases separating them. Looked up from germline, CDR1 is DFQATT and CDR2 is SNEGSKA (reference sequence).

In regard to this clonotype: A junction boundary mismatches the germline segment, possibly from a read error. V gene TRBV14 combines with J gene TRBJ1-1; no clear D gene. CDR1 and CDR2 from the germline V gene are SGHDN and FVKESK. This CDR3 region has 14 residues. CDR3 in DNA: TGCGCCAGCAGCCAACAAACATGGAACACTGAAGCTTTCTTT. Translated, it gives CASSQQTWNTEAFF.

This chain connects TRBV29-1 to TRBJ2-5; 7 bases line up with TRBD2. V shed 4 bases and J 1 base; nucleotides not matched to a gene: 6. CDR3 length: 14 residues. The germline V gene encodes CDR1 SQVTM and CDR2 ANQGSEA. The CDR3 protein is CSVGSASGQETQYF. CDR3 nucleotides: TGCAGCGTTGGTTCGGCTAGCGGCCAAGAGACCCAGTACTTC.